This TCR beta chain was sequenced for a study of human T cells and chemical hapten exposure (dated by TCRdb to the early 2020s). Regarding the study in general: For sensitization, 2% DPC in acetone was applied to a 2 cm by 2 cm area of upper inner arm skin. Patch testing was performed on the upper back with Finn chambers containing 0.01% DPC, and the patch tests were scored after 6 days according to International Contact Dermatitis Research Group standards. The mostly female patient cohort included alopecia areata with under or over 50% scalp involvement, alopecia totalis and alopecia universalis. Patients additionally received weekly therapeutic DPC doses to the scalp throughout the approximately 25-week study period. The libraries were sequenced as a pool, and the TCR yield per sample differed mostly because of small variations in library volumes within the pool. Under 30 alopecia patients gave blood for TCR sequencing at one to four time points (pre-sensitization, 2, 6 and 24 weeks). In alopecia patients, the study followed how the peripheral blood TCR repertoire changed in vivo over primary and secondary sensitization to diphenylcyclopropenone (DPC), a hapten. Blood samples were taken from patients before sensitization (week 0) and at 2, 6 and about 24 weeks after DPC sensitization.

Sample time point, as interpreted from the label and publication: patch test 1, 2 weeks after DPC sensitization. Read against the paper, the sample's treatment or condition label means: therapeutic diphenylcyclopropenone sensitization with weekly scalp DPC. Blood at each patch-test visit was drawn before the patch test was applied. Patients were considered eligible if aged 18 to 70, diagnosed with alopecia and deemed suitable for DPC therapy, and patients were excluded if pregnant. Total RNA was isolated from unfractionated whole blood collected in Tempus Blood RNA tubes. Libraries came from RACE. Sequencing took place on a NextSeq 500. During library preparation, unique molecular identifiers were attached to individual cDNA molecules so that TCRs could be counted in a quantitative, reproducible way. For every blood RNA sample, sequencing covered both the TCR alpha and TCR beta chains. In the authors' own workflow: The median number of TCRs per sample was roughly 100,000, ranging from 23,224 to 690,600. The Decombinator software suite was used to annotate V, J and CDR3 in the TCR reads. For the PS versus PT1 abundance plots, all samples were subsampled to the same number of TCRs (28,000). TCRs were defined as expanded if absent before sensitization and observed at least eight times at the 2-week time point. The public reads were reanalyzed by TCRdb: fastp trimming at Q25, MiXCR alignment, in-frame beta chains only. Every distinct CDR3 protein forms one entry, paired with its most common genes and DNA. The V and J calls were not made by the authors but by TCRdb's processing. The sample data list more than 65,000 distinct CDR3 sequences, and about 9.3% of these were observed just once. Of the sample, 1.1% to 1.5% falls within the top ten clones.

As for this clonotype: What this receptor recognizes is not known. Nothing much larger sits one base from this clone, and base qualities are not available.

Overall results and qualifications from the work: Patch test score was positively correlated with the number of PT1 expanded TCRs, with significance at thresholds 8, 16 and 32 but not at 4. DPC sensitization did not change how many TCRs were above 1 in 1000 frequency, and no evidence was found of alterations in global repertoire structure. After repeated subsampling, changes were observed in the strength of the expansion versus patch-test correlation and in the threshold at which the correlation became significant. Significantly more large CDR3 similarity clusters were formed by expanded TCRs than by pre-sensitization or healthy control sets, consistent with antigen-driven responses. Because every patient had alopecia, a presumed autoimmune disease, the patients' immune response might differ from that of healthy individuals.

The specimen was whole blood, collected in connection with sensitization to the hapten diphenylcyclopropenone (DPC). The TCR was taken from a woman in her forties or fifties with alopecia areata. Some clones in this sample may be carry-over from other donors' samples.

The DNA sequence is TGCAGTGCTAGAGATATGGGTAGCACAGATACGCAGTATTTT. This is translated as CSARDMGSTDTQYF. Recombination joined TRBV20-1 with TRBJ2-3; the D gene cannot be resolved reliably. Reading from cysteine to phenylalanine, the CDR3 counts 14 amino acids. CDR3 DNA is the only sequence kept; it has 42 bases, read in frame from the first base. The germline V gene encodes CDR1 DFQATT and CDR2 SNEGSKA (reference sequence). V and J lose 0 bases and 0 bases, and a span of 7 bases separates them.